This TCR beta chain derives from a study of shared clonotypes between healthy human individuals. This CDR3 has 13 amino acids. Germline trimming cut 1 base from V and 7 bases from J; bases unmatched to any gene: 4. Per the germline V gene, CDR1 is MNHEY and CDR2 is SVGAGI. Using immunoSEQ multiplex PCR, the repertoire was profiled, and TCRdb retains in-frame clones only, with some absent. The sample lists under 2.5 million clones; around 90% were seen once. This TCR came from a man aged 18 to 30 in good health. Some clones in this sample may be carry-over from other donors' samples. The rearrangement joins TRBV6-5 to TRBJ2-7, with 7 nucleotides matching TRBD1. Sequencing was carried out using naive CD4+ T cells from PBMCs. The subset denotes: CD45RA+ positively selected. The CDR3 region is CASSYLTGSEQYF. CDR3 nucleotides: TGTGCCAGCAGTTACTTGACAGGGAGTGAGCAGTACTTC.